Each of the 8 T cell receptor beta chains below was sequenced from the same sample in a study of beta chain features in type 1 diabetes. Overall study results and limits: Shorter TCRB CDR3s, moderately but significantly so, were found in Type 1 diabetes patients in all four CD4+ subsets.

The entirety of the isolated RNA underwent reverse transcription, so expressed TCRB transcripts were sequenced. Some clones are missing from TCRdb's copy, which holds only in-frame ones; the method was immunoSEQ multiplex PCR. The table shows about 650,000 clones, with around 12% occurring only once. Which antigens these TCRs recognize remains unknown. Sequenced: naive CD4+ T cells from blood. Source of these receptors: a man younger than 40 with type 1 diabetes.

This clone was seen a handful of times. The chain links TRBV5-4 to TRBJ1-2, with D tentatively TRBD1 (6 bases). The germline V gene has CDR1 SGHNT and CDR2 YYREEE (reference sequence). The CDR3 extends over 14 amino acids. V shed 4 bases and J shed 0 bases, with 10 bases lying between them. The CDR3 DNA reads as TGTGCCAGCAGCCAGGACAGAGCTAACTATGGCTACACCTTC. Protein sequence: CASSQDRANYGYTF.

CDR3: CASSPTANIQYF. CDR3 coding DNA: TGTGCCAGCAGCCCGACAGCGAACATTCAGTACTTC. The rearrangement joins TRBV13 to TRBJ2-4, with D tentatively TRBD1 (5 bases). The V end lost 5 bases, the J end lost 7 bases, and 9 bases lay between the germline ends. This CDR3 comprises 12 residues. The germline gives CDR1 PRHDT, CDR2 FYEKMQ (reference sequence).

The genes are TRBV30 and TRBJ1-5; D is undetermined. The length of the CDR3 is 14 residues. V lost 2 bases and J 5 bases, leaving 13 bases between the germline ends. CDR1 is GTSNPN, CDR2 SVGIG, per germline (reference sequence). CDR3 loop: CAWSSTVTYQPQHF. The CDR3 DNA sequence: TGTGCCTGGAGTAGCACAGTGACTTATCAGCCCCAGCATTTT.

Written as DNA, the CDR3 is TGCAGCGTTGAAAGGGATCTCTACACCTTC. Translation: CSVERDLYTF. The rearrangement links TRBV29-1 to TRBJ1-2, with unresolved D. This CDR3 region has 10 residues. Germline-derived CDR1 and CDR2 are SQVTM and ANQGSEA. V was trimmed by 2 bases and J by 10 bases, leaving 8 bases between them.

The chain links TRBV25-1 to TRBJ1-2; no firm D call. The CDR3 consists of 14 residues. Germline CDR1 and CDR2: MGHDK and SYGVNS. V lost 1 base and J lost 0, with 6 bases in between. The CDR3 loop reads CASSESTPNYGYTF. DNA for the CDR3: TGTGCCAGCAGTGAATCCACACCTAACTATGGCTACACCTTC.

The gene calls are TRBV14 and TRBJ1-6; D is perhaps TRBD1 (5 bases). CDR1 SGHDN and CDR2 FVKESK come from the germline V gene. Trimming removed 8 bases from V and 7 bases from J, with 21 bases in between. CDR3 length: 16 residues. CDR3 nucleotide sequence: TGTGCCAGCTCTCTACTCGGGACGGTGGGGAATTCACCCCTCCACTTT. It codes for CASSLLGTVGNSPLHF.

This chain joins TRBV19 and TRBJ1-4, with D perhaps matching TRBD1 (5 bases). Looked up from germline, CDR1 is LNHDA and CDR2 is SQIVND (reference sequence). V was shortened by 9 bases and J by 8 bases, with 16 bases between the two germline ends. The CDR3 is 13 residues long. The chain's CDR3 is CASSRAGKEKLFF. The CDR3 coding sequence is TGTGCCAGCTCTCGGGCAGGGAAAGAAAAACTGTTTTTT.

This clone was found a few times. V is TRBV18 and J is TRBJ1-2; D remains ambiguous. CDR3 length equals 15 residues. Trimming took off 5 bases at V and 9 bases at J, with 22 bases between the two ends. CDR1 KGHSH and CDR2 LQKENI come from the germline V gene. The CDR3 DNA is TGTGCCAGCTCATCCGAGACGGGTGTACCTGATCGCTACACCTTC. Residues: CASSSETGVPDRYTF.